These T cell receptor beta chains were read from a single sample in a study of blood T cell repertoires in COVID-19. Here immunoSEQ multiplex PCR was the method, and the copy in TCRdb shows in-frame clones only, minus some. The sample consists of tens of thousands of clones, roughly 86% of them appearing once. Sequencing was performed on peripheral blood. All receptors come from a woman older than 75 with acute or convalescent COVID-19. Each CDR3 is given with its conserved first and last residue. The D gene is left open where the match is weak. Not every row has a clone size; where given, it reads once, few, many or a size class.

clone size	D gene	V gene	J gene	CDR3 protein	CDR3 DNA
.	TRBD1	TRBV19	TRBJ1-4	CASSGTGGGKLFF	TGTGCCAGTAGTGGGACAGGGGGCGGAAAACTGTTTTTT
.	.	TRBV24-1	TRBJ2-3	CATSDPTDLLDTQYF	TGTGCCACCAGTGACCCGACAGATCTGTTGGATACGCAGTATTTT
.	.	TRBV7-9	TRBJ2-1	CASSLDSTEGQFF	TGTGCCAGCAGTCTTGACTCGACTGAAGGGCAGTTCTTC
.	.	TRBV12-2	TRBJ2-1	CASRLDSESSYNEQFF	TGTGCAAGTCGCCTAGACTCCGAAAGCTCCTACAATGAGCAGTTCTTC
.	.	TRBV29-1	TRBJ1-2	CSVGQGKGEYGYTF	TGCAGCGTTGGTCAGGGGAAAGGAGAATATGGCTACACCTTC
.	TRBD2	TRBV5-1	TRBJ2-3	CASSLGGGPDTQYF	TGCGCCAGCAGCTTGGGCGGGGGGCCCGATACGCAGTATTTT
.	TRBD2	TRBV29-1	TRBJ2-2	CSAPGLANTGELFF	TGCAGCGCTCCGGGACTAGCGAACACCGGGGAGCTGTTTTTT
.	TRBD1	TRBV15	TRBJ1-1	CATSRDEFRDRGANTEAFF	TGTGCCACCAGCAGAGATGAATTCCGGGACAGGGGGGCGAACACTGAAGCTTTCTTT
.	.	TRBV28	TRBJ2-2	CASRGGSPGELFF	TGTGCCAGCAGAGGAGGGTCCCCCGGGGAGCTGTTTTTT
few	TRBD2	TRBV14	TRBJ2-2	CASSLVAGEVGELFF	TGTGCCAGCAGCCTCGTAGCGGGAGAGGTCGGGGAGCTGTTTTTT
.	.	TRBV6-5	TRBJ2-2	CASSTRRDTGELFF	TGTGCCAGCAGTACCCGCAGGGACACCGGGGAGCTGTTTTTT
.	.	TRBV27	TRBJ1-6	CASSLSINSPLHF	TGTGCCAGCAGTTTATCTATAAATTCACCCCTCCACTTT
.	TRBD2	TRBV7-3	TRBJ2-2	CASSLKSLAGGITGELFF	TGTGCCAGCAGCTTAAAGTCCCTAGCGGGAGGGATAACCGGGGAGCTGTTTTTT
few	TRBD1	TRBV27	TRBJ1-2	CASSLVGQGANYGYTF	TGTGCCAGCAGTTTAGTGGGACAGGGAGCAAACTATGGCTACACCTTC
.	.	TRBV29-1	TRBJ1-2	CSVEGGLGNYGYTF	TGCAGCGTTGAGGGGGGTTTGGGAAACTATGGCTACACCTTC
.	.	TRBV10-2	TRBJ1-5	CASSESGASNQPQHF	TGCGCCAGCAGTGAGTCGGGAGCCTCCAATCAGCCCCAGCATTTT
.	TRBD2	TRBV30	TRBJ2-3	CAWSVGRTSGYTDTQYF	TGTGCCTGGAGTGTAGGCAGGACTAGCGGATACACAGATACGCAGTATTTT
few	TRBD1	TRBV6-5	TRBJ2-5	CASSHDRGLTTQYF	TGTGCCAGCAGTCACGACAGGGGGCTGACTACCCAGTACTTC
.	.	TRBV27	TRBJ1-5	CASSLKGGSAEIVGNQPQHF	TGTGCCAGCAGTTTAAAGGGAGGGTCAGCCGAGATTGTGGGGAATCAGCCCCAGCATTTT
once	.	TRBV9	TRBJ1-2	CASSVGRGRHGYTF	TGTGCCAGCAGCGTAGGCCGGGGAAGGCATGGCTACACCTTC
few	TRBD1	TRBV5-4	TRBJ2-7	CASSPQWGQAVWEQYF	TGTGCCAGCAGCCCTCAGTGGGGACAGGCGGTGTGGGAGCAGTACTTC
.	.	TRBV27	TRBJ2-5	CASSLKGVGRTGETQYF	TGTGCCAGCAGTTTGAAAGGGGTGGGTCGGACCGGAGAGACCCAGTACTTC
.	.	TRBV9	TRBJ2-7	CASSGVGTSNGEQYF	TGTGCCAGCAGCGGGGTGGGGACTTCCAACGGAGAGCAGTACTTC
.	TRBD1	TRBV5-1	TRBJ1-4	CASSPRGRGSEKLFF	TGCGCCAGCAGCCCCCGGGGCAGGGGGTCTGAAAAACTGTTTTTT
.	TRBD1	TRBV24-1	TRBJ1-5	CATSKGTGSNQPQHF	TGTGCCACCAGTAAGGGGACAGGCAGCAATCAGCCCCAGCATTTT
.	TRBD2	TRBV19	TRBJ2-2	CASGTSRTGELFF	TGTGCCAGTGGGACTAGTCGGACCGGGGAGCTGTTTTTT
.	TRBD2	TRBV7-2	TRBJ2-3	CASSPLAGRNTQYF	TGTGCCAGCAGCCCTTTAGCGGGGAGAAATACGCAGTATTTT
.	.	TRBV18	TRBJ1-5	CASSPAGLNQPQHF	TGTGCCAGCTCACCGGCGGGGCTTAATCAGCCCCAGCATTTT